The 2 T cell receptor beta chains listed next were all sequenced from one sample in a study of blood T cell repertoires in COVID-19. The assay was immunoSEQ multiplex PCR, and TCRdb's table has in-frame clones only and misses some. The repertoire holds 150,000 to 200,000 clones, with about 87% as singletons. The specimen sequenced was peripheral blood. The receptors derive from a man aged 40-50 years with active or convalescent COVID-19.

V usage is TRBV9 and J usage is TRBJ2-5; TRBD2 matches 7 bases. The germline gives CDR1 SGDLS, CDR2 YYNGEE. After removal of 4 bases from V and 1 base from J, the junction contained 7 bases not matched to a gene. This CDR3 is built from 15 residues. Here the CDR3 DNA reads TGTGCCAGCAGCTGGGGGGGGAGCGCCCAAGAGACCCAGTACTTC. The encoded protein is CASSWGGSAQETQYF.

The CDR3 region is CASSPTSGGLTGELFF. In DNA, the CDR3 is TGTGCCAGCAGCCCGACTAGCGGGGGGTTAACCGGGGAGCTGTTTTTT. V gene TRBV9 combines with J gene TRBJ2-2; 13 bases line up with TRBD2. Germline V gives CDR1 SGDLS, CDR2 YYNGEE. The J segment lost 5 bases and the V segment lost 4 bases, leaving 5 bases of the junction unmatched. This CDR3 region has 16 residues. The variable domain in full, completed from reference TRBV9 and TRBJ2-2, reads DSGVTQTPKHLITATGQRVTLRCSPRSGDLSVYWYQQSLDQGLQFLIQYYNGEERAKGNILERFSAQQFPDLHSELNLSSLELGDSALYFCASSPTSGGLTGELFFGEGSRLTVL.